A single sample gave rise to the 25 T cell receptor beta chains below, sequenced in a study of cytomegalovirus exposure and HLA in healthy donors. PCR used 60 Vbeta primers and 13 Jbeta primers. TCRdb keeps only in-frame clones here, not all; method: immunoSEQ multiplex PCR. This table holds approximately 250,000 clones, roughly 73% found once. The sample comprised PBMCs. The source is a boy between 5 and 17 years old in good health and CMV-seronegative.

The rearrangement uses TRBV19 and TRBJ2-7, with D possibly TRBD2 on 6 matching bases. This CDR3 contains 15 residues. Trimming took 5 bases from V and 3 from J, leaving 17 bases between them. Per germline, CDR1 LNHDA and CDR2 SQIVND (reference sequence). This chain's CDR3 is CASSALEGLNYEQYF. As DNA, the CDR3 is TGTGCCAGTAGTGCCCTTGAGGGACTTAACTACGAGCAGTACTTC.

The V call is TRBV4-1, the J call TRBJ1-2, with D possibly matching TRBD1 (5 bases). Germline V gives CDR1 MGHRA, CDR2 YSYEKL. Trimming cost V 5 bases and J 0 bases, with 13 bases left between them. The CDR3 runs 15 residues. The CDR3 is CASSFGGAPNYGYTF. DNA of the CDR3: TGCGCCAGCAGCTTCGGGGGAGCCCCTAACTATGGCTACACCTTC.

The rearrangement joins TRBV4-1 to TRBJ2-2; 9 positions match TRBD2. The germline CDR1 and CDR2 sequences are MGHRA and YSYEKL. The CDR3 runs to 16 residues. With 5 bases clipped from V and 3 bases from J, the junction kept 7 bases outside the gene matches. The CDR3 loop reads CASSKPGLAYTGELFF. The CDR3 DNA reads TGCGCCAGCAGCAAGCCGGGACTAGCATACACCGGGGAGCTGTTTTTT.

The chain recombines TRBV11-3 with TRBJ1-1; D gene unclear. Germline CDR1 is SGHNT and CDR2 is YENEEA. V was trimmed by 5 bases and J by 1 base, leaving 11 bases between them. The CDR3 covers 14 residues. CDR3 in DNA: TGTGCCAGCAGCCCAGTGGTGTCGAACACTGAAGCTTTCTTT. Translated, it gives CASSPVVSNTEAFF. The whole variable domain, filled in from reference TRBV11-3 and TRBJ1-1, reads EAGVVQSPRYKIIEKKQPVAFWCNPISGHNTLYWYLQNLGQGPELLIRYENEEAVDDSQLPKDRFSAERLKGVDSTLKIQPAELGDSAVYLCASSPVVSNTEAFFGQGTRLTVV.

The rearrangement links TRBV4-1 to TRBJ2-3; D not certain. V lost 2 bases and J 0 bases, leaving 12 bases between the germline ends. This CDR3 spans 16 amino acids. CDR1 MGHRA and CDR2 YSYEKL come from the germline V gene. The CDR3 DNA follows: TGCGCCAGCAGCCAACCGGCCCGGCGGAGCACAGATACGCAGTATTTT. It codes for CASSQPARRSTDTQYF.

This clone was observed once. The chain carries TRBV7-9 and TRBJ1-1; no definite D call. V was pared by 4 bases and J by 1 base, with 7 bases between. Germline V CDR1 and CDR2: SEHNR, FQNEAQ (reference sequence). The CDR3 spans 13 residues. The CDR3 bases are TGTGCCAGCAGCTCCGGTCGGAACACTGAAGCTTTCTTT. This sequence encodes CASSSGRNTEAFF.

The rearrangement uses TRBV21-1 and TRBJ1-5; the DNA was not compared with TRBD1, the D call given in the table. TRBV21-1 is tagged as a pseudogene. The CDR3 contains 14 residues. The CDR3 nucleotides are TGTGCCAGCAGGTGTGACAGGGATCATCAGCCCCAGCATTTT. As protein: CASRCDRDHQPQHF.

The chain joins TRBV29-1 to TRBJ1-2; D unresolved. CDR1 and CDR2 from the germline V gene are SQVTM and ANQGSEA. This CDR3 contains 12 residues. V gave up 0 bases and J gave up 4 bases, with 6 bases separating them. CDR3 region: CSVEDRSYGYTF. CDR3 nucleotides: TGCAGCGTTGAAGATAGAAGCTATGGCTACACCTTC.

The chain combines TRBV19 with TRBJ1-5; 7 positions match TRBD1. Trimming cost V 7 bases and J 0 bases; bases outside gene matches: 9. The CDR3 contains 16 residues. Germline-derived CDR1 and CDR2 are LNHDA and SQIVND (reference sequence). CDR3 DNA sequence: TGTGCCAGTAATGAGGCAGGGGGGATTAGCAATCAGCCCCAGCATTTT. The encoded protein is CASNEAGGISNQPQHF.

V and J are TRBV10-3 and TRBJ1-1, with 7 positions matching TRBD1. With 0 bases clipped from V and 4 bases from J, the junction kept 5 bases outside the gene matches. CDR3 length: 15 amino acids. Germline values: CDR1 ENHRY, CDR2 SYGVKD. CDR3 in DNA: TGTGCCATCAGTGAGTCGGGCAGGGGGGCCACTGAAGCTTTCTTT. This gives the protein CAISESGRGATEAFF.

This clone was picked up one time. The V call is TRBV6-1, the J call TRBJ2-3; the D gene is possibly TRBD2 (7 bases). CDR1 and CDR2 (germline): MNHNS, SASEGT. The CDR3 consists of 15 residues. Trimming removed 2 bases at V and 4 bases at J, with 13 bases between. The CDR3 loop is CASSESWGGADTQYF. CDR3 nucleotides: TGTGCCAGCAGTGAAAGCTGGGGGGGCGCAGATACGCAGTATTTT.

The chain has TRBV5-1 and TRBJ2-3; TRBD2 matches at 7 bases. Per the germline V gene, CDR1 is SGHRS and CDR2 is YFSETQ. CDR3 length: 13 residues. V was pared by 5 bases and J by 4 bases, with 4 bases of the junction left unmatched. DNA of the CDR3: TGCGCCAGCAGTCAGGGAGGGCCAGATACGCAGTATTTT. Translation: CASSQGGPDTQYF.

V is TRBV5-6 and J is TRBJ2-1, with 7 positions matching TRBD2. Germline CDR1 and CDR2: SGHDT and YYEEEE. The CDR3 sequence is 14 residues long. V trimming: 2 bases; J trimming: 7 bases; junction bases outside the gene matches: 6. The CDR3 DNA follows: TGTGCCAGCAGCTTTATGGGGGGGAGAAATGAGCAGTTCTTC. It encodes CASSFMGGRNEQFF. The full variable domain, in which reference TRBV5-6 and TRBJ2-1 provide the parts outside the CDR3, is DAGVTQSPTHLIKTRGQQVTLRCSPKSGHDTVSWYQQALGQGPQFIFQYYEEEERQRGNFPDRFSGHQFPNYSSELNVNALLLGDSALYLCASSFMGGRNEQFFGPGTRLTVL.

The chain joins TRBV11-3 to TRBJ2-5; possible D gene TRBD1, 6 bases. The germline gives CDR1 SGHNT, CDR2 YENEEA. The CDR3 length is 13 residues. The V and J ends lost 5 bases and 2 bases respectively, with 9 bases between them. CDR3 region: CASSPDRQETQYF. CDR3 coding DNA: TGTGCCAGCAGCCCAGACAGGCAAGAGACCCAGTACTTC.

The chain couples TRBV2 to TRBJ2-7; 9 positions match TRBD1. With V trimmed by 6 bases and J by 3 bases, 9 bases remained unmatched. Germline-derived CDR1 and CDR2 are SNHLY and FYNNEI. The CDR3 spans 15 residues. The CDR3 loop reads CASSAPGQGVYEQYF. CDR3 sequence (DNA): TGTGCCAGCAGCGCACCGGGACAGGGAGTCTACGAGCAGTACTTC.

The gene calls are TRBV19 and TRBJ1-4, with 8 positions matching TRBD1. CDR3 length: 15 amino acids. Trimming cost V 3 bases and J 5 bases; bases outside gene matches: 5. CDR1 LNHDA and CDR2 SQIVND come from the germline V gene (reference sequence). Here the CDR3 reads CASSIRTGRNEKLFF. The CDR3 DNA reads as TGTGCCAGTAGTATTCGGACAGGGAGGAATGAAAAACTGTTTTTT.

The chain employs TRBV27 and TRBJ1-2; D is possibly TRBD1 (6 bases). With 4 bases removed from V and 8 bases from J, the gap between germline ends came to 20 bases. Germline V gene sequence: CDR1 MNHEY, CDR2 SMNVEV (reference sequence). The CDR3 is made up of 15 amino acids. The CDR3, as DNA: TGTGCCAGCAGTTGGACCGTCAGGGGAAGGGGGGGCTACACCTTC. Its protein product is CASSWTVRGRGGYTF.

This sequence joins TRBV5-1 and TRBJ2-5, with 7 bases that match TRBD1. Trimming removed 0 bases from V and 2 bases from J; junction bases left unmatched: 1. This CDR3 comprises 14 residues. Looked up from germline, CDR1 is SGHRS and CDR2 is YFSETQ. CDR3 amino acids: CASSLEGAQETQYF. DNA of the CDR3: TGCGCCAGCAGCTTGGAGGGGGCTCAAGAGACCCAGTACTTC.

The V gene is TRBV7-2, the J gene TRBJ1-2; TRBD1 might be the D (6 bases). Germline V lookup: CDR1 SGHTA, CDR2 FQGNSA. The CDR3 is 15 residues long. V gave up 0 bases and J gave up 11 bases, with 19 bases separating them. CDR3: CASSLAPTGWNWYTF. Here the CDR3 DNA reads TGTGCCAGCAGCTTAGCCCCTACAGGGTGGAATTGGTACACCTTC.

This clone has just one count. The CDR3 loop is CASSLSGQAWTEAFF. In nucleotides, the CDR3 is TGTGCCAGCAGCCTCTCCGGACAGGCCTGGACTGAAGCTTTCTTT. The chain couples TRBV27 to TRBJ1-1; 7 nucleotides align to TRBD1. The V gene's germline CDR1 is MNHEY and CDR2 SMNVEV (reference sequence). The CDR3 is 15 residues long. V was pared by 6 bases and J by 5 bases, with 12 bases of the junction left unmatched.

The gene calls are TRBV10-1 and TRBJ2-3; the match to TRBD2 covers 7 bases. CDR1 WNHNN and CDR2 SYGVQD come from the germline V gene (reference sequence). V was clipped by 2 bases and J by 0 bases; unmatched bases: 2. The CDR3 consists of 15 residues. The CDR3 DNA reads TGCGCCAGCAGTGAGGGAGCGGGGAGCACAGATACGCAGTATTTT. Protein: CASSEGAGSTDTQYF.

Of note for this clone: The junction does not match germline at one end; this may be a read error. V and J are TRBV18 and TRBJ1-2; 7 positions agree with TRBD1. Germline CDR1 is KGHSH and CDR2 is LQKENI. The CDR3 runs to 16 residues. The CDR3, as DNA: TGTGTCAGCTCACCCTCAATGGGAGAGGGGGCGGATGGCTACACCTTC. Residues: CVSSPSMGEGADGYTF.

The CDR3 sequence is CASSHGLAGGDTQYF. The CDR3 DNA is TGCGCCAGCAGCCACGGACTAGCGGGGGGAGATACGCAGTATTTT. This chain connects TRBV4-1 to TRBJ2-3; 14 nucleotides agree with TRBD2. This CDR3 has 15 residues. Germline loops: CDR1 MGHRA, CDR2 YSYEKL. V was clipped by 3 bases and J by 5 bases; unmatched bases: 1.

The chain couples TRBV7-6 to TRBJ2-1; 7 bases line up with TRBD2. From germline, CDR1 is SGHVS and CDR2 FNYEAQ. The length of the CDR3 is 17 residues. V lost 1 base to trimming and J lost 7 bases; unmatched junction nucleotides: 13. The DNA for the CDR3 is TGTGCCAGCAGCTTAGTTTTAGGCGGGAGAGAAGCGAATGAGCAGTTCTTC. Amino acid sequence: CASSLVLGGREANEQFF.

CDR3 region: CASSADTGTASYNSPLHF. CDR3 coding DNA: TGTGCCAGCAGCGCCGATACAGGGACCGCCTCCTATAATTCACCCCTCCACTTT. This chain uses TRBV9 with TRBJ1-6; TRBD1 is a possible D gene (6 bases). The CDR3 loop spans 18 amino acids. Trimming removed 3 bases from V and 0 bases from J, with 16 bases in between. Germline values: CDR1 SGDLS, CDR2 YYNGEE.